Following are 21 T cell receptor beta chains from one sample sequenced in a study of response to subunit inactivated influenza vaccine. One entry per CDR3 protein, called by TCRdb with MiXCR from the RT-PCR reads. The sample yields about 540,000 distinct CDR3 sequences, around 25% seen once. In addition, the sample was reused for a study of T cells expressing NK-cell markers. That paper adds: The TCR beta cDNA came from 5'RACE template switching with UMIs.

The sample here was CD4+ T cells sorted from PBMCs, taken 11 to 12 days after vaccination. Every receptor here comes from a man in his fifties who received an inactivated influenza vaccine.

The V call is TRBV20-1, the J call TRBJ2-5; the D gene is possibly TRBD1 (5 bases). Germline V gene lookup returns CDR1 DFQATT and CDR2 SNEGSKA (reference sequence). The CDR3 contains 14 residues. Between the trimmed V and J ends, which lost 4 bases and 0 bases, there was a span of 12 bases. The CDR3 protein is CSATQGWYQETQYF. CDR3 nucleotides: TGCAGTGCTACCCAGGGATGGTACCAAGAGACCCAGTACTTC.

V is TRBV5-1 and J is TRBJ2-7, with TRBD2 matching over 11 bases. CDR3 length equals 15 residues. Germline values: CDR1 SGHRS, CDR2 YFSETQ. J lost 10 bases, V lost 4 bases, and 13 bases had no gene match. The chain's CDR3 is CASSPSTSGGEEQYF. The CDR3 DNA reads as TGCGCCAGCAGCCCGTCTACTAGCGGGGGCGAGGAACAGTACTTC.

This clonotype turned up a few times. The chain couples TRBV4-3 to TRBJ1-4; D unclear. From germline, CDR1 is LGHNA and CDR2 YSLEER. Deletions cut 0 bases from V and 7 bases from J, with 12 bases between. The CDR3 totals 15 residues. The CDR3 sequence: CASSQDRVTTEKLFF. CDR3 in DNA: TGCGCCAGCAGCCAAGATCGGGTCACGACTGAAAAACTGTTTTTT.

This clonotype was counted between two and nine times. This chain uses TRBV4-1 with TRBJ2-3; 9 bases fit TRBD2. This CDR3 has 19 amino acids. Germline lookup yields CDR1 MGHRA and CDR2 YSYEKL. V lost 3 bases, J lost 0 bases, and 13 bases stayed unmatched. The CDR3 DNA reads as TGCGCCAGCAGCCATGTAGGACCCAGACTAGCGGCTAGCACAGATACGCAGTATTTT. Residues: CASSHVGPRLAASTDTQYF.

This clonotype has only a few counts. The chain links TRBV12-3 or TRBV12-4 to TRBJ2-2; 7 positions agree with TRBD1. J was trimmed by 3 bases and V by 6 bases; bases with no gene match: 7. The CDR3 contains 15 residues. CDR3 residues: CASSRPGTDTGELFF. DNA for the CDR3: TGTGCCAGCAGCCGGCCCGGGACAGACACCGGGGAGCTGTTTTTT.

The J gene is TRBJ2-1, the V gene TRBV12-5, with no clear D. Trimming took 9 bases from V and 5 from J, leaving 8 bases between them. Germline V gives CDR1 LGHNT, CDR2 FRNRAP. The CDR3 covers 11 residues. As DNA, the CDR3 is TGTGCTAGCGGTAAGGACAATGAGCAGTTCTTC. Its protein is CASGKDNEQFF. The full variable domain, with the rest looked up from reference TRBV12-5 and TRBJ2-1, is DARVTQTPRHKVTEMGQEVTMRCQPILGHNTVFWYRQTMMQGLELLAYFRNRAPLDDSGMPKDRFSAEMPDATLATLKIQPSEPRDSAVYFCASGKDNEQFFGPGTRLTVL.

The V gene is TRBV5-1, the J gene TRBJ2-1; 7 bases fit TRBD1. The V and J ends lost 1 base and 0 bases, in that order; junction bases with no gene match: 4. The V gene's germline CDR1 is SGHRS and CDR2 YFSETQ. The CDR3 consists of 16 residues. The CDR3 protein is CASSLTGASSYNEQFF. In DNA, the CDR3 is TGCGCCAGCAGCTTGACAGGGGCGAGCTCCTACAATGAGCAGTTCTTC.

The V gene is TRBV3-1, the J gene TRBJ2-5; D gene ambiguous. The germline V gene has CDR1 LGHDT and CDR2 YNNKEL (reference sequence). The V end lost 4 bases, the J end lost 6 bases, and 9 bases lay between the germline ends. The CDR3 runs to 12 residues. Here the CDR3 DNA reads TGTGCCAGCAGCCCATCAGCGAAGACCCAGTACTTC. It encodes CASSPSAKTQYF.

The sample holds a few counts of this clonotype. Written as DNA, the CDR3 is TGTGCCAGCATCGACGGGGACGGGAACACTGAAGCTTTCTTT. Encoded protein: CASIDGDGNTEAFF. This chain uses TRBV6-2 or TRBV6-3 with TRBJ1-1, with a weak D call TRBD1 (5 bases). The CDR3 extends over 14 amino acids. Deletions cut 7 bases from V and 1 base from J, with 13 bases between. The germline gives CDR1 MNHEY, CDR2 SVGEGT.

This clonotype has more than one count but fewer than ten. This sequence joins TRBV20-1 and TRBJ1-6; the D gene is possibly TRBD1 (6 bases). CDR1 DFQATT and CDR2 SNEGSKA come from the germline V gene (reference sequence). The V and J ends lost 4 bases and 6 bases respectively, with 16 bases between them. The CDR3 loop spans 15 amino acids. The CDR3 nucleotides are TGCAGTGCTATCAGTCCTCGGGGGCGTAATTCACCCCTCCACTTT. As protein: CSAISPRGRNSPLHF.

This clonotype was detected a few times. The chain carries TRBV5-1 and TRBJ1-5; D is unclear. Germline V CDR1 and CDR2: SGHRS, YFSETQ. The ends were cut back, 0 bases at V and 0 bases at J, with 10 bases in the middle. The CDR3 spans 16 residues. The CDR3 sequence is CASSLGPGSSNQPQHF. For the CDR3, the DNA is TGCGCCAGCAGCTTGGGGCCAGGTTCTAGCAATCAGCCCCAGCATTTT. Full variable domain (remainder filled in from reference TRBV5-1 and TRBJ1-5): KAGVTQTPRYLIKTRGQQVTLSCSPISGHRSVSWYQQTPGQGLQFLFEYFSETQRNKGNFPGRFSGRQFSNSRSEMNVSTLELGDSALYLCASSLGPGSSNQPQHFGDGTRLSIL.

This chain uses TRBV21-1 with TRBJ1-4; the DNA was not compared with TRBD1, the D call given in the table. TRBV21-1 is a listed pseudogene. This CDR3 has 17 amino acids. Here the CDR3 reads CASSSPGGRGTNEKLFF. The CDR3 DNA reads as TGTGCCAGCAGCTCCCCCGGGGGGCGGGGAACTAATGAAAAACTGTTTTTT.

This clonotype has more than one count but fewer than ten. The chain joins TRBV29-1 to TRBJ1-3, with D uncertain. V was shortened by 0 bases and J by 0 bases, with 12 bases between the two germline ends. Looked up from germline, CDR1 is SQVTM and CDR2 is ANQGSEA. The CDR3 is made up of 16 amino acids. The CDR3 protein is CSVEDRTVHSGNTIYF. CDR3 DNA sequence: TGCAGCGTTGAAGATCGAACGGTCCACTCTGGAAACACCATATATTTT.

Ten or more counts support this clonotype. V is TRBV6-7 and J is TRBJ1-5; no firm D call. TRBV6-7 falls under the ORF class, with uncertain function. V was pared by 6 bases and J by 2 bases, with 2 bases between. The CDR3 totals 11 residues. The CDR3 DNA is TGTGCCAGCAGGCGCAATCAGCCCCAGCATTTT. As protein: CASRRNQPQHF.

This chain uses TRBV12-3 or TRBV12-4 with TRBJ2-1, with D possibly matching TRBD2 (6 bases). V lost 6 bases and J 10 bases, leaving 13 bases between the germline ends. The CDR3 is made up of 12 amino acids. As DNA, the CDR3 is TGTGCCAGCAGCCCGACTAGTAGAGAGCAGTTCTTC. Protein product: CASSPTSREQFF.

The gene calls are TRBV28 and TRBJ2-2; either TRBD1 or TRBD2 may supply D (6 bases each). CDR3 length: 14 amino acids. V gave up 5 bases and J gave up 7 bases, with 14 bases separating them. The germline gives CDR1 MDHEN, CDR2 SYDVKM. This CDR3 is CASSPLGGNGELFF. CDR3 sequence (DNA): TGTGCCAGCAGTCCCCTCGGGGGCAACGGGGAGCTGTTTTTT.

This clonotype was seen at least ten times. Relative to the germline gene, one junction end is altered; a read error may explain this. The CDR3 nucleotides read TGCGCCAGCAGCCTGGACAGGACCGGGGAGCTGTTTTTT. It yields the protein CASSLDRTGELFF. The chain links TRBV11-2 to TRBJ2-2, with TRBD1 matching over 7 bases. Germline values: CDR1 SGHAT, CDR2 FQNNGV. This CDR3 contains 13 residues.

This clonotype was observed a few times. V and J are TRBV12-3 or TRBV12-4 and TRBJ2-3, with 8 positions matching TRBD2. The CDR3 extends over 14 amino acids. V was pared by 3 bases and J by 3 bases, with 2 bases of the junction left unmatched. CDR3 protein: CASSFSSGTDTQYF. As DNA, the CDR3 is TGTGCCAGCAGTTTTTCTAGCGGGACAGATACGCAGTATTTT.

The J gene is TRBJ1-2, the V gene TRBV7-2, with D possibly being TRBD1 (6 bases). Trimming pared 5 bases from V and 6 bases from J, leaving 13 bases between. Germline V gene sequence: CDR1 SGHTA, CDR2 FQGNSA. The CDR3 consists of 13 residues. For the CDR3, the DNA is TGTGCCAGCAGCGGTACAGGGCTACATGGCTACACCTTC. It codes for CASSGTGLHGYTF.

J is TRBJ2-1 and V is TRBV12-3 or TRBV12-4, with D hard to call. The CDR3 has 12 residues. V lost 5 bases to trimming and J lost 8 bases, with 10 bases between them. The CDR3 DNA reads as TGTGCCAGCAGTCGACACGGCTATGAGCAGTTCTTC. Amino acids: CASSRHGYEQFF.

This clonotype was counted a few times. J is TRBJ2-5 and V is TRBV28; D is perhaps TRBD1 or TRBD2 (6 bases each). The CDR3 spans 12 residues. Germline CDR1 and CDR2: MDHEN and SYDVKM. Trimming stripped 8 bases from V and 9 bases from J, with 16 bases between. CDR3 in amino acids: CASGQPRGAQYF. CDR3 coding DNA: TGTGCCAGCGGACAGCCAAGGGGGGCCCAGTACTTC.